The rows below give T cell receptor beta chains drawn from one sample of a study of regulatory T cells in long-lasting Graves disease. TCRdb analysed the multiplex PCR reads with MiXCR anew, one entry per CDR3 protein. The data hold approximately 350,000 distinct CDR3 sequences, with roughly 12% observed a single time. These data were also reused for a study on T cells in Graves' hyperthyroidism and ophthalmopathy.

The sample in question was peripheral blood mononuclear cells (PBMCs), obtained at new diagnosis, from a patient treated with antithyroid drugs. The source is a young woman with Graves disease. The CDR3 runs from the conserved cysteine through the conserved F or W. The D gene is left open where the match is weak. Clone size appears in some rows only: once, few, many, or a class for an expanded clone.

many,TRBJ2-2,TRBV3-1,NA,TGTGCCAGCAGCCCGTTCGACCTGAACACCGGGGAGCTGTTTTTT,CASSPFDLNTGELFF
many,TRBJ1-1,TRBV5-1,NA,TGCGCCAGCAGCACGTCTTACTTCCCCCCTGAAGCTTTCTTT,CASSTSYFPPEAFF
few,TRBJ2-1,TRBV7-2,NA,TGTGCCAGCAGCGCAAGGTGGGGGGTCGGTGAGCAGTTCTTC,CASSARWGVGEQFF
many,TRBJ1-3,TRBV28,NA,TGTGCCAGCAGTTTATCCCGCTCTGGAAACACCATATATTTT,CASSLSRSGNTIYF
NA,TRBJ2-5,TRBV4-3,TRBD2,TGCGCCAGCAGCCAAGGAGTAGCGGGGGGCCCACCTGAAGAGACCCAGTACTTC,CASSQGVAGGPPEETQYF
many,TRBJ2-4,TRBV20-1,NA,TGCAGTGCCACCGTCGTGGAGGGCGGCAAAAACATTCAGTACTTC,CSATVVEGGKNIQYF
NA,TRBJ1-2,TRBV4-1,TRBD1,TGCGCCAGCAGCCCGGGACAGGGAATCGTTACCTATGGCTACACCTTC,CASSPGQGIVTYGYTF
many,TRBJ1-2,TRBV2,NA,TGTGCCAGCAGTGAATCAGGGGAAGGTGGCTACACCTTC,CASSESGEGGYTF
NA,TRBJ1-4,TRBV7-8,NA,TGTGCCAGCAGCCGCCGGGGGGGTGGTGGTGAAAAACTGTTTTTT,CASSRRGGGGEKLFF
few,TRBJ2-2,TRBV25-1,TRBD2,TGTGCCAGCAGTGACGGACTAGCGGGAGTGTGGACCGGGGAGCTGTTTTTT,CASSDGLAGVWTGELFF
NA,TRBJ2-2,TRBV7-6,NA,TGTGCCAGCAGCAACTCGGGGATCCGGTTCGAGATGGGGGAGCTGTTTTTT,CASSNSGIRFEMGELFF
NA,TRBJ1-1,TRBV19,NA,TGTGCCAGTACGGCAGGGGCGAACACTGAAGCTTTCTTT,CASTAGANTEAFF
many,TRBJ2-1,TRBV6-2/TRBV6-3,TRBD2,TGTGCCAGCAGTTATCTGCAGCGGGAGTCCAGGGGGCAGTTCTTC,CASSYLQRESRGQFF
NA,TRBJ1-2,TRBV7-2,NA,TGTGCCAGCAGCTTAGAAGTTTGGGCTAACTATGGCTACACCTTC,CASSLEVWANYGYTF
NA,TRBJ2-2,TRBV7-2,NA,TGTGCCAGCGCCCCCGCTGGACCCGGGGAGCTGTTTTTT,CASAPAGPGELFF
few,TRBJ1-2,TRBV29-1,NA,TGCAGCGTTGAACGTGGGGGGAGGGCTGACTATGGCTACACCTTC,CSVERGGRADYGYTF
many,TRBJ1-1,TRBV18,TRBD1,TGTGCCAGCTCACCACCTCTTACAACGGACAGGGCTAACACTGAAGCTTTCTTT,CASSPPLTTDRANTEAFF
many,TRBJ2-3,TRBV20-1,TRBD1,TGCAGTGCTAGAGAAACAGGGGTCTATACGCAGTATTTT,CSARETGVYTQYF
NA,TRBJ2-3,TRBV9,NA,TGTGCCAGCAGCGTATTAACCTCCTTGTGGGGACCAGATACGCAGTATTTT,CASSVLTSLWGPDTQYF
many,TRBJ1-5,TRBV4-1,NA,TGCGCCAGCAGTCCTGGGGCTCCCAATCAGCCCCAGCATTTT,CASSPGAPNQPQHF
few,TRBJ1-1,TRBV9,NA,TGTGCCAGCAGCTGGCAGGCCCAGAACACTGAAGCTTTCTTT,CASSWQAQNTEAFF
few,TRBJ2-5,TRBV5-1,NA,TGCGCCAGCAGCCCGGGAATCTATGGACAAGAGACCCAGTACTTC,CASSPGIYGQETQYF
many,TRBJ2-3,TRBV18,TRBD1,TGTGCCAGCTCATGGCGACAGGGATTGGATACGCAGTATTTT,CASSWRQGLDTQYF
few,TRBJ2-1,TRBV4-3,TRBD1,TGCGCCAGCAGCCAAGATCCTGGGACAGGCTGGGGGGAGCAGTTCTTC,CASSQDPGTGWGEQFF
many,TRBJ1-2,TRBV5-1,TRBD1,TGCGCCAGCAGCGCCCGAGACAGGGGAGAAGGCTACACCTTC,CASSARDRGEGYTF
many,TRBJ2-1,TRBV24-1,TRBD2,TGTGCCACCAGTGATTTGACTCTAGCGGGAGGCAATGAGCAGTTCTTC,CATSDLTLAGGNEQFF
NA,TRBJ1-5,TRBV20-1,TRBD1,TGCAGTGCTTCTCTGGACAGGGTCTACCAGCCCCAGCATTTT,CSASLDRVYQPQHF
many,TRBJ1-5,TRBV27,NA,TGTGCCAGCAGTTCCCTACTAGGAGGGGCTGACAATCAGCCCCAGCATTTT,CASSSLLGGADNQPQHF
many,TRBJ2-1,TRBV4-1,NA,TGCGCCAGCAGCCATGTTAGACTAGGCAATGAGCAGTTCTTC,CASSHVRLGNEQFF
many,TRBJ1-5,TRBV7-2,NA,TGTGCCTCCCGGGAAAGCAATCAGCCCCAGCATTTT,CASRESNQPQHF
many,TRBJ2-1,TRBV7-3,NA,TGTGCCAGCAGCTTAGAGGACGGCAATGAGCAGTTCTTC,CASSLEDGNEQFF
many,TRBJ2-2,TRBV11-2,NA,TGTGCCAGCAGCTCCGGGACTCACAACACCGGGGAGCTGTTTTTT,CASSSGTHNTGELFF
NA,TRBJ1-5,TRBV7-9,NA,TGTGCCAGCAGCCACCTCGATAGCAATCAGCCCCAGCATTTT,CASSHLDSNQPQHF
many,TRBJ2-2,TRBV6-5,NA,TGTGCCAGCAGTTACCCATCCAGCACCGGGGAGCTGTTTTTT,CASSYPSSTGELFF
NA,TRBJ2-5,TRBV12-3/TRBV12-4,NA,TGTGCCAGCACCGAAGGCGGGGGCCCCCGAGAGACCCAGTACTTC,CASTEGGGPRETQYF
NA,TRBJ2-1,TRBV4-1,NA,TGCGCCAGCAGCCAGGGGCCCCGGACAGATTACAATGAGCAGTTCTTC,CASSQGPRTDYNEQFF
many,TRBJ2-5,TRBV28,NA,TGTGCCAGCAACCTCGGACGGGGACTGGAGACCCAGTACTTC,CASNLGRGLETQYF
many,TRBJ1-4,TRBV6-1,NA,TGTGCCAGCGCCCCAAGCCCGGACTTACGGGGAGAAAAACTGTTTTTT,CASAPSPDLRGEKLFF
NA,TRBJ2-7,TRBV7-2,TRBD2,TGTGCCAGCAGCTCAAGAGACGGCGGGAGGGCTGGCCCCCTCTACGAGCAGTACTTC,CASSSRDGGRAGPLYEQYF
few,TRBJ1-6,TRBV6-5,TRBD1,TGTGCCAGCAGTTACTTATGGGACAGGAATTCACCCCTCCACTTT,CASSYLWDRNSPLHF